Below are 23 T cell receptor beta chains sequenced from a single sample in a study of identifying expanded T cells in peripheral blood. The table came from immunoSEQ multiplex PCR; TCRdb's copy has only in-frame clones and leaves some out. Of around 120,000 clones in the sample, roughly 90% are singletons; the top ten hold 15% to 20%. The sample comprised blood. The receptors derive from a person aged 18 to 70 in good health.

This chain connects TRBV29-1 to TRBJ1-2, with 10 nucleotides matching TRBD1. Germline V gene lookup returns CDR1 SQVTM and CDR2 ANQGSEA. This CDR3 contains 13 residues. Trimming cost V 6 bases and J 0 bases; bases outside gene matches: 1. DNA of the CDR3: TGCAGCGTGACAGGGGGCGCTAACTATGGCTACACCTTC. This gives the protein CSVTGGANYGYTF.

In the case of this clone: Other nucleotide sequences from this sample produce the same CDR3. The V call is TRBV7-2, the J call TRBJ2-1, with a tentative D call TRBD2 (7 bases). The germline V and J ends were trimmed by 1 base and 4 bases, with 11 bases remaining between them. The CDR3 runs to 15 residues. Germline assignment: CDR1 SGHTA and CDR2 FQGNSA. CDR3 bases: TGTGCCAGCAGCTTAGGAGGGGGGGCTTACAATGAGCAGTTCTTC. Translation: CASSLGGGAYNEQFF. The full variable domain, its missing parts supplied by reference TRBV7-2 and TRBJ2-1, is GAGVSQSPSNKVTEKGKDVELRCDPISGHTALYWYRQSLGQGLEFLIYFQGNSAPDKSGLPSDRFSAERTGGSVSTLTIQRTQQEDSAVYLCASSLGGGAYNEQFFGPGTRLTVL.

The gene calls are TRBV5-1 and TRBJ1-4, with D unresolved. V lost 0 bases and J lost 0, with 6 bases in between. Germline V gene lookup returns CDR1 SGHRS and CDR2 YFSETQ. The CDR3 contains 15 residues. The CDR3 sequence is CASSLDLATNEKLFF. For the CDR3, the DNA is TGCGCCAGCAGCTTGGATCTTGCAACTAATGAAAAACTGTTTTTT.

V gene TRBV5-4 combines with J gene TRBJ1-1; D might be TRBD1 (6 bases). Trimming cost V 4 bases and J 2 bases, with 15 bases left between them. CDR1 and CDR2 from the germline V gene are SGHNT and YYREEE (reference sequence). CDR3 length equals 15 residues. The DNA of the CDR3 is TGTGCCAGCAGCCCGGCTTTAGGGGGTAACACTGAAGCTTTCTTT. Its translation: CASSPALGGNTEAFF.

V is TRBV19 and J is TRBJ2-3, with TRBD2 matching over 7 bases. Trimming took 4 bases from V and 4 from J; bases not matched to a gene: 5. Germline lookup yields CDR1 LNHDA and CDR2 SQIVND (reference sequence). This CDR3 contains 14 residues. CDR3 in DNA: TGTGCCAGTAGTACTACTAGCGCTTCAGATACGCAGTATTTT. It codes for CASSTTSASDTQYF. The full variable domain, rest sourced from reference TRBV19 and TRBJ2-3, is DGGITQSPKYLFRKEGQNVTLSCEQNLNHDAMYWYRQDPGQGLRLIYYSQIVNDFQKGDIAEGYSVSREKKESFPLTVTSAQKNPTAFYLCASSTTSASDTQYFGPGTRLTVL.

J is TRBJ2-5 and V is TRBV28, with no clear D. Germline CDR1 and CDR2: MDHEN and SYDVKM. The V end was cut by 7 bases, the J end by 0 bases, with 12 bases between. This CDR3 has 14 residues. CDR3 region: CASTVWANQETQYF. CDR3 sequence (DNA): TGTGCCAGCACGGTTTGGGCGAACCAAGAGACCCAGTACTTC.

V usage is TRBV7-2 and J usage is TRBJ1-4; D possibly corresponds to TRBD1 (6 bases). V lost 5 bases to trimming and J lost 11 bases, with 18 bases between them. Germline V gene sequence: CDR1 SGHTA, CDR2 FQGNSA. The CDR3 sequence is 14 residues long. DNA of the CDR3: TGTGCCAGCAGCGAACAGGGTACTCCTGCCAAACTGTTTTTT. It codes for CASSEQGTPAKLFF.

The V and J genes are TRBV5-1 and TRBJ1-6; the D gene is possibly TRBD1 (6 bases). The CDR3 extends over 16 amino acids. V was trimmed by 3 bases and J by 6 bases, leaving 16 bases between them. Per germline, CDR1 SGHRS and CDR2 YFSETQ. The CDR3 DNA reads TGCGCCAGCAGCTGGGGGCGGCAGGAAATTAATTCACCCCTCCACTTT. It translates to CASSWGRQEINSPLHF.

V is TRBV25-1 and J is TRBJ2-5; the match to TRBD1 covers 8 bases. Germline V gene lookup returns CDR1 MGHDK and CDR2 SYGVNS. With 6 bases clipped from V and 0 bases from J, the junction kept 6 bases outside the gene matches. The CDR3 runs to 15 residues. CDR3 nucleotide sequence: TGTGCCAGCAGGGAAGGACAGGGACACCAAGAGACCCAGTACTTC. Translated, it gives CASREGQGHQETQYF.

CDR3 nucleotides: TGTGCCAGCAGCCGCCCCCTTCGGGGTCAGCCCCAGCATTTT. Its protein product is CASSRPLRGQPQHF. This sequence joins TRBV5-8 and TRBJ1-5; D gene uncertain. The CDR3 runs to 14 residues. Looked up from germline, CDR1 is SGHTS and CDR2 is YDEGEE. The ends were cut back, 4 bases at V and 6 bases at J, with 14 bases in the middle.

The rearrangement joins TRBV7-9 to TRBJ2-5; 9 positions agree with TRBD2. The length of the CDR3 is 17 residues. Unmatched junction bases numbered 13, after V lost 4 bases and J lost 4 bases. From germline, CDR1 is SEHNR and CDR2 FQNEAQ (reference sequence). CDR3 bases: TGTGCCAGCAGCTCCCCCGGGGAGCGGGGGGATGGAGAGACCCAGTACTTC. This encodes CASSSPGERGDGETQYF.

This chain connects TRBV18 to TRBJ2-7; maybe TRBD1 (6 bases). V was cut by 4 bases and J by 6 bases, with 16 bases left in between. This CDR3 region has 14 residues. Germline V CDR1 and CDR2: KGHSH, LQKENI. In DNA form, the CDR3 reads TGTGCCAGCTCACTGCTAACAGGGTCGGGCGAGCAGTACTTC. It translates to CASSLLTGSGEQYF.

The chain links TRBV7-2 to TRBJ1-2, with unresolved D. CDR3 size: 11 residues. In germline, CDR1 is SGHTA, CDR2 FQGNSA. Trimming left V 3 bases short and J 5 bases short, with 4 bases between. The DNA of the CDR3 is TGTGCCAGCAGCTTTCGTTATGGCTACACCTTC. It translates to CASSFRYGYTF.

This sequence joins TRBV30 and TRBJ1-6, with a possible D match to TRBD1 (5 bases). V gave up 0 bases and J gave up 8 bases, with 17 bases separating them. Germline CDR1 is GTSNPN and CDR2 is SVGIG (reference sequence). The CDR3 runs to 16 residues. The CDR3 protein is CAWSVRARGFYSPLHF. As DNA, the CDR3 is TGTGCCTGGAGTGTACGGGCAAGGGGTTTCTATTCACCCCTCCACTTT.

J is TRBJ2-7 and V is TRBV19; the D gene is possibly TRBD2 (5 bases). The CDR3 is made up of 17 amino acids. Between the trimmed V and J ends, which lost 2 bases and 1 base, there was a span of 18 bases. CDR1 is LNHDA, CDR2 SQIVND, per germline (reference sequence). CDR3 DNA sequence: TGTGCCAGTAGTATAAGGAGTAGCGAGCGCCTTTCCTACGAGCAGTACTTC. Protein sequence: CASSIRSSERLSYEQYF. Based on the CDR3 plus reference TRBV19 and TRBJ2-7, the full variable domain is DGGITQSPKYLFRKEGQNVTLSCEQNLNHDAMYWYRQDPGQGLRLIYYSQIVNDFQKGDIAEGYSVSREKKESFPLTVTSAQKNPTAFYLCASSIRSSERLSYEQYFGPGTRLTVT.

This clone was observed once. The chain combines TRBV28 with TRBJ1-4; 8 nucleotides align to TRBD1. With V trimmed by 11 bases and J by 11 bases, 10 bases remained unmatched. The CDR3 extends over 12 amino acids. Per the germline V gene, CDR1 is MDHEN and CDR2 is SYDVKM. The CDR3 DNA follows: TGTGCCGCATCAGGGGGCGCTGGGAAACTGTTTTTT. This codes for CAASGGAGKLFF.

V gene TRBV15 combines with J gene TRBJ1-4; no reliable D call. The germline gives CDR1 LNHNV, CDR2 YYDKDF (reference sequence). Trimming left V 1 base short and J 4 bases short, with 13 bases between. The CDR3 totals 16 residues. As DNA, the CDR3 is TGTGCCACCAGCAGAGGGGCGGCCCTGGGTAATGAAAAACTGTTTTTT. Amino acid sequence: CATSRGAALGNEKLFF.

V usage is TRBV7-9 and J usage is TRBJ2-7; the match to TRBD2 covers 14 bases. The CDR3 sequence is 16 residues long. Trimming cost V 5 bases and J 0 bases; bases outside gene matches: 3. Per germline, CDR1 SEHNR and CDR2 FQNEAQ (reference sequence). The CDR3 loop reads CASSLGTSGGSYEQYF. CDR3 nucleotide sequence: TGTGCCAGCAGCCTGGGGACTAGCGGGGGCTCCTACGAGCAGTACTTC.

V and J are TRBV6-5 and TRBJ1-2; TRBD1 agrees at 8 bases. CDR3 length: 14 residues. Trimming cost V 5 bases and J 3 bases; bases outside gene matches: 5. In germline, CDR1 is MNHEY, CDR2 SVGAGI. CDR3 sequence (DNA): TGTGCCAGCAGTGCAGACAGGGGACACTATGGCTACACCTTC. It is translated as CASSADRGHYGYTF.

The table lists this clone with a few counts. This chain joins TRBV19 and TRBJ2-7; TRBD1 matches 8 bases. This CDR3 is 13 amino acids long. V trimming: 3 bases; J trimming: 5 bases; junction bases outside the gene matches: 3. In germline, CDR1 is LNHDA, CDR2 SQIVND (reference sequence). The CDR3 DNA is TGTGCCAGTAGTATGCAGGGGGCCCACGAGCAGTACTTC. Translating it yields CASSMQGAHEQYF.

The rearrangement joins TRBV28 to TRBJ2-7; D may correspond to TRBD1 or TRBD2 (6 bases each). The V and J ends lost 6 bases and 3 bases respectively, with 18 bases between them. The CDR3 extends over 15 amino acids. The germline V gene encodes CDR1 MDHEN and CDR2 SYDVKM. CDR3 nucleotide sequence: TGTGCCAGCAGCTCGCCTGGAGGGGGTTACTACGAGCAGTACTTC. Translating gives CASSSPGGGYYEQYF.

This chain joins TRBV29-1 and TRBJ1-1; TRBD1 agrees at 10 bases. V lost 8 bases to trimming and J lost 5 bases; unmatched junction nucleotides: 5. Looked up from germline, CDR1 is SQVTM and CDR2 is ANQGSEA. The CDR3 spans 12 residues. The CDR3 region is CSYRTGGTEAFF. The CDR3 bases are TGCAGCTACCGGACAGGGGGGACTGAAGCTTTCTTT.

In its sample, this clone was seen a few times. This chain links TRBV28 with TRBJ1-2, with a possible D match to TRBD1 (6 bases). Germline CDR1 MDHEN, CDR2 SYDVKM. Trimming shortened V by 4 bases and J by 4 bases, and 10 bases separated the two germline ends. The CDR3 length is 13 residues. The CDR3 nucleotides read TGTGCCAGCAGTTCCCCGGACAGCTATGGCTACACCTTC. It codes for CASSSPDSYGYTF.